These 29 T cell receptor beta chains originate from one sample sequenced in a study of glioma-infiltrating T cells. Using RNA template, CDR3s of TCR alpha and beta were amplified with iRepertoire arm-PCR. In TCRdb, the multiplex PCR reads were re-called with MiXCR into one record per CDR3 protein. This sample has some 40,000 distinct CDR3 sequences, with about a fifth found just once. The specimen sequenced was glioma tissue, nonneoplastic brain tissue, or PBMCs (not recorded which). The receptors shown here come from a human donor with low-grade glioma or glioblastoma, undergoing nonglioma brain surgery, or in good health (not recorded which).

Ten or more counts support this clonotype. This chain connects TRBV28 to TRBJ2-7, with 7 bases lining up with TRBD2. This CDR3 has 17 residues. Germline lookup yields CDR1 MDHEN and CDR2 SYDVKM. V gave up 6 bases and J gave up 5 bases; unmatched junction bases: 19. CDR3 amino acids: CASSRGTWGGGTNEQYF. CDR3 sequence (DNA): TGTGCCAGCAGCCGAGGGACCTGGGGGGGGGGTACTAACGAGCAGTACTTC.

The chain recombines TRBV10-3 with TRBJ2-7, with 16 bases matching TRBD2. V shed 3 bases, J shed 3 bases, and the junction held 8 bases outside the gene matches. The CDR3 extends over 18 amino acids. In germline, CDR1 is ENHRY, CDR2 SYGVKD. In DNA form, the CDR3 reads TGTGCCATCAGTGACTCGGGACTAGCGGGAGGGTCCCTCTACGAGCAGTACTTC. It translates to CAISDSGLAGGSLYEQYF.

Regarding this clonotype: At one boundary the junction diverges from the germline segment, which might be a read error. The genes are TRBV6-1 and TRBJ2-3; no clear D. The CDR3 length is 13 residues. Germline V gene lookup returns CDR1 MNHNS and CDR2 SASEGT. CDR3 in amino acids: CASSALRTDTQYF. CDR3 coding DNA: TGCGCCAGCAGTGCTCTAAGGACAGATACGCAGTATTTT.

This clonotype was seen ten or more times. This sequence joins TRBV28 and TRBJ2-1; D possibly corresponds to TRBD2 (7 bases). Trimming cost V 5 bases and J 8 bases, with 16 bases left between them. Germline V gives CDR1 MDHEN, CDR2 SYDVKM. This CDR3 contains 14 residues. CDR3 sequence (DNA): TGTGCCAGCAGTGGGGGCGGGGGTCGGTATGAGCAGTTCTTC. Protein: CASSGGGGRYEQFF.

This clonotype appeared many times. This chain uses TRBV7-3 with TRBJ1-3; D possibly corresponds to TRBD1 (6 bases). The CDR3 has 14 amino acids. V shed 5 bases and J shed 2 bases, with 10 bases lying between them. Germline V gene data show CDR1 as SGHTA and CDR2 as FQGTGA. The CDR3 region has the DNA TGTGCCAGCAGCAGACAGGAGACTGGAAACACCATATATTTT. This sequence encodes CASSRQETGNTIYF.

In this sample, this clonotype turned up many times. The chain has TRBV24-1 and TRBJ2-1; 7 bases align to TRBD2. Germline V gene lookup returns CDR1 KGHDR and CDR2 SFDVKD. V gave up 5 bases and J gave up 6 bases; unmatched junction bases: 6. The CDR3 has 14 amino acids. The CDR3, as DNA: TGTGCCACCAGTGCTTCGACTAGCAGCAATGAGCAGTTCTTC. Its translation: CATSASTSSNEQFF.

Concerning this clonotype: This may arise from a read error, as a much more abundant clone is one base away. The chain combines TRBV5-4 with TRBJ1-1, with D unresolved. This CDR3 has 14 amino acids. In germline, CDR1 is SGHNT, CDR2 YYREEE (reference sequence). DNA of the CDR3: TGTGCCAGCAGCTTGCCAGGTATGAACACTAAAGCTTTCTTT. Its protein product is CASSLPGMNTKAFF.

This clonotype was seen only a few times. CDR3: CASSLAGEAHQYF. The CDR3 coding sequence is TGTGCCAGCAGCTTGGCAGGAGAGGCACATCAGTACTTC. This chain connects TRBV27 to TRBJ2-7, with D unclear. Germline V gives CDR1 MNHEY, CDR2 SMNVEV (reference sequence). This CDR3 has 13 residues. Trimming left V 6 bases short and J 10 bases short, with 19 bases between.

This sequence joins TRBV29-1 and TRBJ2-3; no clear D gene. The V gene lost 4 bases and the J gene lost 0 bases, with 2 bases spanning the gap. The germline gives CDR1 SQVTM, CDR2 ANQGSEA. The CDR3 length is 11 residues. Written as DNA, the CDR3 is TGCAGCGTTGGTAGCACAGATACGCAGTATTTT. This gives the protein CSVGSTDTQYF.

This clonotype was counted a few times. The V call is TRBV9, the J call TRBJ2-3; TRBD2 is a possible D gene (5 bases). This CDR3 is 14 amino acids long. CDR1 and CDR2 (germline): SGDLS, YYNGEE. The V gene lost 1 base and the J gene lost 2 bases, with 8 bases spanning the gap. The CDR3: CASSVIGDTDTQYF. As DNA, the CDR3 is TGTGCCAGCAGCGTAATCGGGGACACAGATACGCAGTATTTT.

This clonotype was seen ten or more times. The rearrangement uses TRBV7-8 and TRBJ2-1; 9 positions match TRBD2. Germline CDR1 SGHVS, CDR2 FQNEAQ. The CDR3 runs 13 residues. V lost 2 bases, J lost 11 bases, and 4 bases stayed unmatched. The CDR3 is CASSLSSGEKQFF. DNA for the CDR3: TGTGCCAGCAGCTTATCTAGCGGGGAAAAGCAGTTCTTC.

This clonotype was recorded many times. The genes are TRBV11-2 and TRBJ2-5, with 13 bases matching TRBD2. This CDR3 region has 16 residues. V dropped 7 bases and J dropped 1; count of bases not matched to a gene: 6. From germline, CDR1 is SGHAT and CDR2 FQNNGV. The CDR3 reads CASTGGLAGLQETQYF. The CDR3 bases are TGTGCCAGCACCGGGGGACTAGCGGGACTCCAAGAGACCCAGTACTTC.

A word on this clonotype: At one boundary the junction diverges from the germline segment, which might be a read error. This chain uses TRBV29-1 with TRBJ2-3, with 7 bases aligning to TRBD1. The CDR3 is made up of 14 amino acids. Germline V lookup: CDR1 SQVTM, CDR2 ANQGSEA. The CDR3 protein is CSVERGRGTDTQCF. The CDR3 DNA sequence: TGCAGCGTTGAAAGGGGGCGCGGCACAGATACGCAGTGTTTT.

The V call is TRBV11-3, the J call TRBJ2-2; 9 bases align to TRBD1. The germline CDR1 and CDR2 sequences are SGHNT and YENEEA. The CDR3 is made up of 18 amino acids. Losses at the gene ends were 5 bases for V and 5 bases for J; bases not matched to a gene: 15. This CDR3 reads CASSPLMLQGADTGELFF. CDR3 bases: TGTGCCAGCAGCCCCTTGATGCTACAGGGGGCTGATACCGGGGAGCTGTTTTTT.

There are many counts of this clonotype. The CDR3 nucleotides read TGTGCCAGCAGCTTAGGAACAGCGTTTGGCGCAGATACGCAGTATTTT. This encodes CASSLGTAFGADTQYF. The genes are TRBV7-9 and TRBJ2-3; D unclear. The CDR3 loop spans 16 amino acids. The germline gives CDR1 SEHNR, CDR2 FQNEAQ (reference sequence). Trimming left V 1 base short and J 4 bases short, with 15 bases between.

CDR3 loop: CASSLGTSFSGANVLTF. The CDR3 DNA reads as TGTGCCAGCAGCTTAGGGACCTCTTTCTCTGGGGCCAACGTCCTGACTTTC. The gene calls are TRBV7-9 and TRBJ2-6; D not resolved. Deletions cut 1 base from V and 0 bases from J, with 10 bases between. Germline V gene lookup returns CDR1 SEHNR and CDR2 FQNEAQ (reference sequence). This CDR3 spans 17 amino acids.

This clonotype was seen repeatedly, ten times or more. The V and J genes are TRBV7-9 and TRBJ1-1; 7 nucleotides line up with TRBD1. Trimming cost V 5 bases and J 1 base; bases outside gene matches: 10. The CDR3 has 16 residues. Germline-derived CDR1 and CDR2 are SEHNR and FQNEAQ (reference sequence). CDR3 amino acids: CASSPSGGQTNTEAFF. The CDR3 nucleotides read TGTGCCAGCAGCCCATCAGGGGGACAGACGAACACTGAAGCTTTCTTT.

This clonotype was seen many times. V is TRBV5-1 and J is TRBJ2-3; D is possibly TRBD1 (6 bases). The CDR3 spans 13 residues. In germline, CDR1 is SGHRS, CDR2 YFSETQ. The V and J ends lost 6 bases and 4 bases respectively, with 12 bases between them. The CDR3 DNA sequence: TGCGCCAGCATCCCGGACAGTCCAGATACGCAGTATTTT. Translation gives CASIPDSPDTQYF.

To note about this clonotype: This may stem from a read error, because a much larger clone lies one nucleotide away. Because it lacks the conserved phenylalanine or tryptophan at the end, this CDR3 is likely a read error. This chain connects TRBV2 to TRBJ1-2; D is unclear. This CDR3 region has 11 residues. V dropped 6 bases and J dropped 6 bases, with 8 bases sitting between them. The germline V gene has CDR1 SNHLY and CDR2 FYNNEI. CDR3 in amino acids: CASSLRNGYTS. CDR3 DNA: TGTGCCAGCAGCCTCAGAAATGGCTACACCTCC.

This clonotype came up many times. This chain links TRBV2 with TRBJ1-1; D is uncertain. This CDR3 is built from 12 residues. V lost 5 bases to trimming and J lost 4 bases, with 8 bases between them. CDR1 and CDR2 (germline): SNHLY, FYNNEI. As DNA, the CDR3 is TGTGCCAGCAGTTGGTGGGGCACTGAAGCTTTCTTT. As protein: CASSWWGTEAFF.

This clonotype has ten or more counts. V gene TRBV6-1 combines with J gene TRBJ2-1; D may be TRBD1 (5 bases). Germline CDR1 and CDR2: MNHNS and SASEGT. The CDR3 runs to 18 residues. Trimming pared 0 bases from V and 0 bases from J, leaving 15 bases between. CDR3 in DNA: TGTGCCAGCAGTGAAGCCAGGGCAACCCGGAGCTCCTACAATGAGCAGTTCTTC. This encodes CASSEARATRSSYNEQFF.

In its sample, this clonotype was seen many times. This chain connects TRBV10-2 to TRBJ1-2; the D is unclear. The CDR3 runs to 13 residues. The V end was cut by 3 bases, the J end by 2 bases, with 7 bases between. Germline loops: CDR1 WSHSY, CDR2 SAAADI. CDR3 DNA: TGCGCCAGCAGTGAAGGAGGGAACTATGGCTACACCTTC. This gives the protein CASSEGGNYGYTF.

This clonotype came up once. The chain uses TRBV5-1 and TRBJ2-2, with D perhaps TRBD2 (6 bases). The CDR3 sequence is 15 residues long. Germline lookup yields CDR1 SGHRS and CDR2 YFSETQ. V shed 3 bases and J shed 1 base, with 10 bases lying between them. The CDR3 DNA follows: TGCGCCAGCAGCTCGGGTAGCGGGAACACCGGGGAGCTGTTTTTT. Amino acid sequence: CASSSGSGNTGELFF.

This clonotype was seen repeatedly, ten times or more. V is TRBV6-1 and J is TRBJ2-3; 9 bases agree with TRBD1. In germline, CDR1 is MNHNS, CDR2 SASEGT. V trimming: 8 bases; J trimming: 4 bases; junction bases outside the gene matches: 10. This CDR3 region has 15 residues. CDR3: CASASGQGRADTQYF. In DNA form, the CDR3 reads TGTGCCAGCGCCTCGGGACAGGGTCGAGCAGATACGCAGTATTTT.

This clonotype was picked up many times. The CDR3 sequence is CASSLGSSYNEQFF. The CDR3 bases are TGTGCCAGCAGTCTCGGAAGCTCCTACAATGAGCAGTTCTTC. V is TRBV7-2 and J is TRBJ2-1; D is unclear. The germline CDR1 and CDR2 sequences are SGHTA and FQGNSA. V was cut by 6 bases and J by 0 bases, with 9 bases left in between. The CDR3 contains 14 residues. The full variable domain, completed using reference TRBV7-2 and TRBJ2-1, is GAGVSQSPSNKVTEKGKDVELRCDPISGHTALYWYRQSLGQGLEFLIYFQGNSAPDKSGLPSDRFSAERTGGSVSTLTIQRTQQEDSAVYLCASSLGSSYNEQFFGPGTRLTVL.

The rearrangement joins TRBV29-1 to TRBJ2-2, with D perhaps matching TRBD1 (5 bases). Looked up from germline, CDR1 is SQVTM and CDR2 is ANQGSEA. Trimming stripped 5 bases from V and 1 base from J, with 8 bases between. This CDR3 is 13 amino acids long. CDR3 sequence reads: CSVSRVNTGELFF. The CDR3 nucleotides are TGCAGCGTTAGCAGGGTGAACACCGGGGAGCTGTTTTTT.

At least ten counts were recorded for this clonotype. This chain connects TRBV27 to TRBJ1-5, with D perhaps TRBD1 (5 bases). The germline V and J ends were trimmed by 5 bases and 0 bases, with 11 bases remaining between them. The V gene's germline CDR1 is MNHEY and CDR2 SMNVEV (reference sequence). The CDR3 sequence is 15 residues long. The CDR3 DNA reads TGTGCCAGCAGTCCCGACAGTAATAGCAATCAGCCCCAGCATTTT. It specifies CASSPDSNSNQPQHF.

At least ten counts were recorded for this clonotype. The chain links TRBV18 to TRBJ1-1, with D possibly being TRBD1 (6 bases). This CDR3 contains 14 residues. The germline CDR1 and CDR2 sequences are KGHSH and LQKENI. The germline V and J ends were trimmed by 4 bases and 3 bases, with 12 bases remaining between them. CDR3 amino acids: CASSRDRYDTEAFF. In DNA, the CDR3 is TGTGCCAGCTCACGCGACAGGTATGACACTGAAGCTTTCTTT.

The J gene is TRBJ1-1, the V gene TRBV10-2, with D perhaps TRBD1 (5 bases). Per germline, CDR1 WSHSY and CDR2 SAAADI. V lost 6 bases and J 5 bases, leaving 16 bases between the germline ends. The CDR3 runs to 14 residues. The CDR3 DNA is TGCGCCAGCAGCGCTGGGGTGGGGGGAACTGAAGCTTTCTTT. Translated: CASSAGVGGTEAFF.